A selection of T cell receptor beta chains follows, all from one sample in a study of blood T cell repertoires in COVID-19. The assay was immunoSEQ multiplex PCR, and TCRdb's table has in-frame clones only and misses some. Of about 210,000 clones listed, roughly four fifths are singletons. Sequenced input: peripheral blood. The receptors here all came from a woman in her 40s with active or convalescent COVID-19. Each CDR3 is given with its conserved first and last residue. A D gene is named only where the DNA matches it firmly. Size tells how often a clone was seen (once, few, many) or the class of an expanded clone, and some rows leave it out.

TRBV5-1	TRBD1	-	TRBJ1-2	CASRRVGTAVDYGYTF	TGCGCCAGCCGACGCGTGGGGACAGCCGTTGACTATGGCTACACCTTC
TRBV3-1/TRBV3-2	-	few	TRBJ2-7	CASSPTGFEQYF	TGTGCCAGCAGCCCGACAGGCTTCGAGCAGTACTTC
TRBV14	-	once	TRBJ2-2	CASSQFRGKNTGELFF	TGTGCCAGCAGCCAATTCCGCGGGAAGAACACCGGGGAGCTGTTTTTT
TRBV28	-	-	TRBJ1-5	CASSPPGQREDQPQHF	TGTGCCAGCAGTCCCCCGGGCCAGAGGGAGGATCAGCCCCAGCATTTT
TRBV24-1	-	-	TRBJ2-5	CATSDKLRDQETQYF	TGTGCCACCAGTGATAAACTCCGGGACCAAGAGACCCAGTACTTC
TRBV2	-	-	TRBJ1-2	CASNRQDGGYTF	TGTGCCAGCAATCGACAGGACGGTGGCTACACCTTC
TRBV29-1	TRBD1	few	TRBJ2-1	CSAPRGQSSYNEQFF	TGCAGCGCCCCGAGGGGGCAAAGCTCCTACAATGAGCAGTTCTTC
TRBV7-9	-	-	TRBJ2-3	CASSRRDTGTDTQYF	TGTGCCAGCAGCCGACGGGACACTGGCACAGATACGCAGTATTTT
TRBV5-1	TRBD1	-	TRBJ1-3	CASSSTGGEENTIYF	TGCGCCAGCAGCTCCACAGGGGGCGAGGAAAACACCATATATTTT
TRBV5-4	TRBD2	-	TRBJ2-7	CASSQGLAGASSYEQYF	TGTGCCAGCAGCCAAGGACTAGCGGGAGCCTCATCCTACGAGCAGTACTTC
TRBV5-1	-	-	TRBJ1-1	CASSKQNTEAFF	TGCGCCAGCAGCAAACAGAACACTGAAGCTTTCTTT
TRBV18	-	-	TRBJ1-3	CASPPEVLTSLSGNTIYF	TGTGCCAGCCCCCCCGAGGTCCTAACCTCCCTCTCTGGAAACACCATATATTTT
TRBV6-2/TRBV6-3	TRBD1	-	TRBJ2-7	CASSYETGGYEQYF	TGTGCCAGCAGTTACGAGACAGGGGGGTACGAGCAGTACTTC
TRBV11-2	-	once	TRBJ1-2	CASTRTNGDGYTF	TGTGCCAGCACCCGAACCAATGGAGATGGCTACACCTTC
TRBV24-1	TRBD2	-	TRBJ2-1	CATSGLLAANEQFF	TGTGCCACCAGTGGCCTCCTAGCGGCCAATGAGCAGTTCTTC
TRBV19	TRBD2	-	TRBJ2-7	CAGVELAGSYEQYF	TGTGCCGGCGTCGAGCTAGCGGGCTCCTACGAGCAGTACTTC
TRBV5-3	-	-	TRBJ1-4	CARSLEQRGPGHTELPNEKLFF	TGTGCCAGAAGCTTGGAACAGCGGGGGCCCGGGCACACCGAGTTGCCTAATGAAAAACTGTTTTTT
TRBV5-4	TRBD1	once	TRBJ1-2	CASSLGGRGQDYGYTF	TGTGCCAGCAGCTTGGGGGGTAGGGGGCAGGACTATGGCTACACCTTC
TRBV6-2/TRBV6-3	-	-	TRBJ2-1	CASSYPYNEQFF	TGTGCCAGCAGTTACCCATACAATGAGCAGTTCTTC
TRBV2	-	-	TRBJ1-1	CASSGAGSKNTEAFF	TGTGCCAGCAGCGGCGCAGGGTCGAAGAACACTGAAGCTTTCTTT
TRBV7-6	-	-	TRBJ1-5	CASSPTLSPNQPQHF	TGTGCCAGCAGTCCAACCCTGAGCCCGAATCAGCCCCAGCATTTT
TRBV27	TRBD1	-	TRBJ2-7	CASSPTGTGVREQYF	TGTGCCAGCAGTCCGACCGGGACAGGGGTCCGCGAGCAGTACTTC
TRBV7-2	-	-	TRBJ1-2	CASSPRQYYGYTF	TGTGCCAGCAGCCCGAGACAGTACTATGGCTACACCTTC